This TCR beta chain was sequenced for a study of post-analysis software for immune sequencing data. Study conclusions and caveats: TRBV segments more frequent in patients than in controls numbered roughly five and included TRBV5-6, TRBV5-1 and TRBV20-1. Under the F measure, samples that were prepared in one batch clustered strongly together. The normalized Chao1 diversity of multiple sclerosis patients was significantly lower than that of controls.

Germline-derived CDR1 and CDR2 are KGHDR and SFDVKD. The CDR3 runs 11 residues. The library was made from cDNA and included unique molecular identifiers. Using its own MiXCR run on the PCR reads, TCRdb lists one record per CDR3 protein. Of about 770,000 distinct CDR3 sequences listed, around 42% are singletons. This clonotype was counted between two and nine times. As yet, its antigen is unknown. Its ends do not fully match the called genes, so a read error is possible. The sequencing sample was made of blood. The sequence was collected from a girl aged 5-17 years with multiple sclerosis. V gene TRBV24-1 combines with J gene TRBJ2-1; D gene unclear. As DNA, the CDR3 is TGTGCCGCCAGTGAAGCGAATGAGCAGTTCTTC. It codes for CAASEANEQFF.